One and the same sample provided the 27 T cell receptor beta chains below, sequenced in a study of T-cell memory formation after mild COVID-19. TCRdb re-derived calls from the 5' RACE reads in MiXCR, one entry per CDR3 protein. The table records fewer than 400,000 distinct CDR3 sequences, about 15% of them present only once. Specimen: PBMCs or a T cell subset sorted from them (not recorded which). The receptors derive from a young man who had mild COVID-19 (a few samples of this study predate the infection). Cell type and time point are not known.

This clonotype was seen more than once but under ten times. The chain employs TRBV4-3 and TRBJ2-1, with unresolved D. Trimming cost V 0 bases and J 10 bases, with 13 bases left between them. Looked up from germline, CDR1 is LGHNA and CDR2 is YSLEER. The CDR3 consists of 14 residues. The CDR3 bases are TGCGCCAGCAGCCAAGATAAAGGCGCGGCCGAGCAGTTCTTC. Residues: CASSQDKGAAEQFF.

The chain links TRBV12-3 or TRBV12-4 to TRBJ2-2; no clear D gene. The germline V and J ends were trimmed by 0 bases and 0 bases, with 5 bases remaining between them. This CDR3 contains 15 residues. The CDR3 is CASSLARSNTGELFF. DNA of the CDR3: TGTGCCAGCAGTTTAGCTAGATCGAACACCGGGGAGCTGTTTTTT.

The sample holds a few counts of this clonotype. The genes are TRBV7-2 and TRBJ2-5, with TRBD2 as a possible D gene (5 bases). This CDR3 has 14 residues. V was pared by 4 bases and J by 1 base, with 10 bases between. Germline CDR1 reads SGHTA; CDR2 reads FQGNSA. The CDR3 is CASSWSGIQETQYF. In nucleotides, the CDR3 is TGTGCCAGCAGCTGGTCCGGGATCCAAGAGACCCAGTACTTC.

This clonotype was counted once. The chain couples TRBV6-5 to TRBJ1-1; D not resolved. The CDR3 extends over 12 amino acids. CDR1 and CDR2 (germline): MNHEY, SVGAGI. V was clipped by 2 bases and J by 7 bases, with 8 bases between them. The CDR3 sequence: CASSYPLGEAFF. The DNA of the CDR3 is TGTGCCAGCAGTTACCCCCTTGGTGAAGCTTTCTTT.

The CDR3: CASSPQLRGQPQHF. CDR3 nucleotides: TGCGCCAGCAGCCCCCAATTGAGGGGTCAGCCCCAGCATTTT. The chain uses TRBV4-1 and TRBJ1-5; D might be TRBD1 (5 bases). The ends were cut back, 4 bases at V and 6 bases at J, with 13 bases in the middle. Looked up from germline, CDR1 is MGHRA and CDR2 is YSYEKL. This CDR3 region has 14 residues.

This chain links TRBV9 with TRBJ2-5; D is undetermined. Germline V gene lookup returns CDR1 SGDLS and CDR2 YYNGEE. V was pared by 0 bases and J by 1 base, with 10 bases between. The CDR3 totals 15 residues. As DNA, the CDR3 is TGTGCCAGCAGCGTAGAACAGAACCTCCAAGAGACCCAGTACTTC. Translating it yields CASSVEQNLQETQYF. The whole variable domain, remainder taken from reference TRBV9 and TRBJ2-5, is DSGVTQTPKHLITATGQRVTLRCSPRSGDLSVYWYQQSLDQGLQFLIQYYNGEERAKGNILERFSAQQFPDLHSELNLSSLELGDSALYFCASSVEQNLQETQYFGPGTRLLVL.

There are a few counts of this clonotype. The gene calls are TRBV2 and TRBJ2-2; possible D gene TRBD2, 6 bases. Germline assignment: CDR1 SNHLY and CDR2 FYNNEI. The CDR3 extends over 15 amino acids. V was cut by 5 bases and J by 0 bases, with 10 bases left in between. The CDR3 DNA follows: TGTGCCAGCAGTCCTAGCGTTACGAACACCGGGGAGCTGTTTTTT. This gives the protein CASSPSVTNTGELFF.

CDR3 sequence reads: CASSLGQGPYF. The CDR3 region has the DNA TGTGCCAGCAGCTTAGGACAGGGCCCGTACTTC. The chain has TRBV7-2 and TRBJ2-7; 7 positions match TRBD1. V shed 1 base, J shed 12 bases, and the junction held 3 bases outside the gene matches. CDR1 and CDR2 (germline): SGHTA, FQGNSA. CDR3 length: 11 amino acids.

This clonotype was counted only a few times. The chain carries TRBV7-8 and TRBJ1-1; D gene unclear. V gave up 4 bases and J gave up 7 bases, with 13 bases separating them. The germline V gene has CDR1 SGHVS and CDR2 FQNEAQ. This CDR3 region has 13 residues. CDR3 amino acids: CASSSPRGLEAFF. The CDR3 DNA reads TGTGCCAGCAGCTCCCCCCGAGGGCTTGAAGCTTTCTTT.

This clonotype was observed a few times. The rearrangement links TRBV6-2 or TRBV6-3 to TRBJ1-2, with a weak D call TRBD1 (6 bases). Looked up from germline, CDR1 is MNHEY and CDR2 is SVGEGT. CDR3 length: 11 amino acids. With 0 bases removed from V and 14 bases from J, the gap between germline ends came to 10 bases. The chain's CDR3 is CASSYSGGLTF. CDR3 DNA: TGTGCCAGCAGTTACTCAGGGGGTCTTACCTTC.

This clonotype was observed a handful of times. V is TRBV9 and J is TRBJ1-1; maybe TRBD1 (6 bases). This CDR3 comprises 14 residues. The V and J ends lost 3 bases and 4 bases respectively, with 13 bases between them. Germline V gives CDR1 SGDLS, CDR2 YYNGEE. The CDR3 sequence: CASSGTGRVTEAFF. The CDR3 bases are TGTGCCAGCAGCGGTACAGGGAGGGTCACTGAAGCTTTCTTT.

The chain carries TRBV7-2 and TRBJ1-1, with 8 bases matching TRBD1. CDR1 and CDR2 from the germline V gene are SGHTA and FQGNSA. With V trimmed by 5 bases and J by 4 bases, 9 bases remained unmatched. The CDR3 covers 15 residues. CDR3 bases: TGTGCCAGCAGCCTAAGGACAGGGCCGGGCACTGAAGCTTTCTTT. Protein sequence: CASSLRTGPGTEAFF.

The rearrangement uses TRBV5-1 and TRBJ2-5; 8 bases match TRBD1. Germline V gene data show CDR1 as SGHRS and CDR2 as YFSETQ. The CDR3 loop spans 15 amino acids. The junction had 8 bases not matched to a gene; V was cut back by 3 bases and J by 4 bases. CDR3 nucleotides: TGCGCCAGCAGCTGGCCAGGGGGCGCAGTAGAGACCCAGTACTTC. Protein sequence: CASSWPGGAVETQYF.

The J gene is TRBJ1-3, the V gene TRBV20-1, with D perhaps TRBD1 (6 bases). The CDR3 spans 17 residues. Germline values: CDR1 DFQATT, CDR2 SNEGSKA (reference sequence). Trimming stripped 0 bases from V and 0 bases from J, with 15 bases between. The CDR3 nucleotides read TGCAGTGCTAGAGATTGGGGGGCGGTTGGCTCTGGAAACACCATATATTTT. It codes for CSARDWGAVGSGNTIYF.

This rearrangement joins TRBV12-3 or TRBV12-4 to TRBJ1-5, with TRBD1 identical over 9 bases. The CDR3 spans 15 residues. Losses at the gene ends were 4 bases for V and 4 bases for J; bases not matched to a gene: 5. The CDR3 region is CASSWGTGLNQPQHF. The CDR3 bases are TGTGCCAGCAGTTGGGGGACAGGGTTAAATCAGCCCCAGCATTTT.

J is TRBJ2-5 and V is TRBV6-2 or TRBV6-3, with no clear D. The CDR3 sequence is 14 residues long. CDR1 MNHEY and CDR2 SVGEGT come from the germline V gene. V shed 2 bases and J shed 2 bases, with 9 bases lying between them. Here the CDR3 DNA reads TGTGCCAGCAGTTACGAGATAGCTCAAGAGACCCAGTACTTC. Amino acids: CASSYEIAQETQYF.

This clonotype was seen only a few times. The gene calls are TRBV7-9 and TRBJ2-7; the D is unclear. Trimming left V 5 bases short and J 0 bases short, with 17 bases between. CDR3 length equals 16 residues. The germline V gene encodes CDR1 SEHNR and CDR2 FQNEAQ (reference sequence). The CDR3 spells CASSVMGSASSYEQYV. The CDR3 DNA reads TGTGCCAGCAGCGTGATGGGGTCGGCGAGCTCCTACGAGCAGTACGTC.

V gene TRBV18 combines with J gene TRBJ2-2, with 10 bases matching TRBD1. The CDR3 runs 15 residues. J was trimmed by 2 bases and V by 3 bases; bases with no gene match: 0. Germline CDR1 and CDR2: KGHSH and LQKENI. The DNA for the CDR3 is TGTGCCAGCTCACCGACAGGGGGCAACACCGGGGAGCTGTTTTTT. Residues: CASSPTGGNTGELFF.

This clonotype was observed a handful of times. This chain links TRBV7-2 with TRBJ2-3; D may be TRBD2 (5 bases). Deletions cut 1 base from V and 9 bases from J, with 14 bases between. The CDR3 runs to 14 residues. CDR1 is SGHTA, CDR2 FQGNSA, per germline. This CDR3 is CASSLGRRIYTQYF. The CDR3 DNA reads as TGTGCCAGCAGCTTAGGCAGGAGGATCTACACGCAGTATTTT. Complete variable domain (other parts from reference TRBV7-2 and TRBJ2-3): GAGVSQSPSNKVTEKGKDVELRCDPISGHTALYWYRQSLGQGLEFLIYFQGNSAPDKSGLPSDRFSAERTGGSVSTLTIQRTQQEDSAVYLCASSLGRRIYTQYFGPGTRLTVL.

This clonotype has just a few counts. The genes are TRBV5-1 and TRBJ1-4; 7 bases line up with TRBD1. The J segment lost 4 bases and the V segment lost 3 bases, leaving 9 bases of the junction unmatched. This CDR3 is 16 amino acids long. The germline V gene has CDR1 SGHRS and CDR2 YFSETQ. The CDR3 bases are TGCGCCAGCAGCTCGGACGTGACAGGGATTAATGAAAAACTGTTTTTT. Amino acids: CASSSDVTGINEKLFF.

The chain has TRBV4-3 and TRBJ2-7, with D hard to call. The CDR3 loop spans 14 amino acids. Trimming removed 0 bases at V and 3 bases at J, with 9 bases between. The germline CDR1 and CDR2 sequences are LGHNA and YSLEER. The CDR3 here is CASSQDPVGYEQYV. The DNA for the CDR3 is TGCGCCAGCAGCCAAGATCCTGTAGGCTACGAGCAGTACGTC.

A word on this clonotype: One end of the junction fails to match germline, which may point to a read error. The rearrangement joins TRBV5-1 to TRBJ2-2; the D call may be TRBD1 or TRBD2 (5 bases each). The CDR3 runs to 18 residues. The germline V gene encodes CDR1 SGHRS and CDR2 YFSETQ. The CDR3 sequence: CSSSFYRDLNPNTGELFF. The CDR3 region has the DNA TGCTCCAGCAGCTTTTACCGGGACCTTAACCCGAACACCGGGGAGCTGTTTTTT.

This clonotype occurred a few times. The V call is TRBV7-6, the J call TRBJ2-3; no definite D call. Trimming stripped 1 base from V and 0 bases from J, with 8 bases between. CDR3 length: 15 amino acids. CDR1 and CDR2 from the germline V gene are SGHVS and FNYEAQ. The CDR3 nucleotides are TGTGCCAGCAGCTTAGTCGGATTTAGCACAGATACGCAGTATTTT. Translation: CASSLVGFSTDTQYF.

This clonotype was detected ten times or more. The chain uses TRBV5-1 and TRBJ2-3; 11 nucleotides align to TRBD2. The ends lost 3 bases at V and 4 bases at J; junction bases unmatched: 4. Per germline, CDR1 SGHRS and CDR2 YFSETQ. The CDR3 length is 15 residues. Here the CDR3 reads CASSSGLADSDTQYF. The CDR3 nucleotides read TGCGCCAGCAGCTCGGGACTAGCGGATTCAGATACGCAGTATTTT. The entire variable domain, with the rest obtained from reference TRBV5-1 and TRBJ2-3, is as follows: KAGVTQTPRYLIKTRGQQVTLSCSPISGHRSVSWYQQTPGQGLQFLFEYFSETQRNKGNFPGRFSGRQFSNSRSEMNVSTLELGDSALYLCASSSGLADSDTQYFGPGTRLTVL.

V and J are TRBV2 and TRBJ2-7, with 9 nucleotides matching TRBD2. Trimming cost V 4 bases and J 3 bases; bases outside gene matches: 10. The CDR3 has 16 amino acids. Germline CDR1 and CDR2: SNHLY and FYNNEI. The DNA of the CDR3 is TGTGCCAGCAGTGGGGCCTTGGCGGGAGGGAACTACGAGCAGTACTTC. Amino acid sequence: CASSGALAGGNYEQYF.

This clonotype was found a few times. This chain links TRBV18 with TRBJ1-2; the D gene is possibly TRBD1 (6 bases). CDR1 and CDR2 (germline): KGHSH, LQKENI. This CDR3 region has 15 residues. V was pared by 6 bases and J by 10 bases, with 24 bases between. The CDR3 DNA reads TGTGCCAGCTCCGTATACGGACAGAGTATGGATGTCTACACCTTC. It specifies CASSVYGQSMDVYTF. Together with reference TRBV18 and TRBJ1-2, the CDR3 gives the full variable domain: NAGVMQNPRHLVRRRGQEARLRCSPMKGHSHVYWYRQLPEEGLKFMVYLQKENIIDESGMPKERFSAEFPKEGPSILRIQQVVRGDSAAYFCASSVYGQSMDVYTFGSGTRLTVV.

Notes on this clonotype: The junction departs from germline at one end; a sequencing error may be responsible. The chain combines TRBV5-1 with TRBJ2-1, with unresolved D. This CDR3 contains 13 residues. CDR1 SGHRS and CDR2 YFSETQ come from the germline V gene. This CDR3 reads CDSSSPPSTEQFF. DNA of the CDR3: TGCGACAGCAGCTCCCCTCCGAGCACTGAGCAGTTCTTC.